These T cell receptor beta chains were read from a single sample in a study of T cells after yellow fever vaccination. Each CDR3 protein gets one entry after TCRdb re-called the 5' RACE reads with MiXCR. Of 450,000 to 650,000 distinct CDR3 sequences listed, about 13% are singletons. Sequencing was performed on PBMCs, taken on the day of the yellow fever booster vaccination. The receptors were sampled from a man aged 30-40 years who received the YFV17D yellow fever vaccine. Each CDR3 is given with its conserved first and last residue. Each record gives: J gene, V gene, clone size, D gene, CDR3 DNA, CDR3 protein. A D gene is named only where the DNA matches it firmly. Part of the rows lack a size; the others show once, few, many or a class for expanded clones.

J gene: TRBJ1-1
V gene: TRBV5-1
clone size: .
D gene: .
CDR3 DNA: TGCGCCAGCAGCTTGGATATGGGGGCGGGGGAAGCTTTCTTT
CDR3 protein: CASSLDMGAGEAFF

J gene: TRBJ2-7
V gene: TRBV5-1
clone size: .
D gene: .
CDR3 DNA: TGCGCCAGCAGCTTTTCCAGATTCTCCTACGAGCAGTACTTC
CDR3 protein: CASSFSRFSYEQYF

J gene: TRBJ2-1
V gene: TRBV20-1
clone size: few
D gene: .
CDR3 DNA: TGCAGTGCTAAGGAGGGGGGAAGCAATGAGCAGTTCTTC
CDR3 protein: CSAKEGGSNEQFF

J gene: TRBJ2-1
V gene: TRBV28
clone size: few
D gene: .
CDR3 DNA: TGTGCCAGCAGTCCCCAGCCGATTAGTGAGCAGTTCTTC
CDR3 protein: CASSPQPISEQFF

J gene: TRBJ2-2
V gene: TRBV7-9
clone size: few
D gene: .
CDR3 DNA: TGTGCCAGCTCCACTAGTTTAGGGGAGCTGTTTTTT
CDR3 protein: CASSTSLGELFF

J gene: TRBJ2-1
V gene: TRBV29-1
clone size: many
D gene: TRBD2
CDR3 DNA: TGCAGCGCCACGCGGGGGGATGAGCAGTTCTTC
CDR3 protein: CSATRGDEQFF

J gene: TRBJ2-3
V gene: TRBV19
clone size: few
D gene: TRBD2
CDR3 DNA: TGTGCCAGTAGACTAGCGGGAGCGGTAGATACGCAGTATTTT
CDR3 protein: CASRLAGAVDTQYF

J gene: TRBJ2-1
V gene: TRBV7-2
clone size: few
D gene: .
CDR3 DNA: TGTGCCAGCACCATGCCCGGGCTGTACAATGAGCAGTTCTTC
CDR3 protein: CASTMPGLYNEQFF

J gene: TRBJ2-7
V gene: TRBV4-3
clone size: .
D gene: TRBD1
CDR3 DNA: TGCGCCAGCAGCCAAGGACAGGGGGCGACGTACGAGCAGTACTTC
CDR3 protein: CASSQGQGATYEQYF

J gene: TRBJ2-1
V gene: TRBV18
clone size: .
D gene: TRBD2
CDR3 DNA: TGTGCCAGCTCACCAAGTCTAGCGGGAGCCAACAATGAGCAGTTCTTC
CDR3 protein: CASSPSLAGANNEQFF

J gene: TRBJ2-1
V gene: TRBV20-1
clone size: .
D gene: TRBD2
CDR3 DNA: TGCAGTGCTAGGGCGGGGGTATACAATGAGCAGTTCTTC
CDR3 protein: CSARAGVYNEQFF

J gene: TRBJ1-1
V gene: TRBV11-2
clone size: few
D gene: .
CDR3 DNA: TGTGCCAGCAGCTCCTTACTCGGGGAAGCTTTCTTT
CDR3 protein: CASSSLLGEAFF

J gene: TRBJ2-7
V gene: TRBV28
clone size: .
D gene: .
CDR3 DNA: TGTGCCAGCACACCCCCAGGGGAGTCCCCCTACGAGCAGTGCTTC
CDR3 protein: CASTPPGESPYEQCF

J gene: TRBJ2-7
V gene: TRBV7-9
clone size: .
D gene: .
CDR3 DNA: TGTGCCAGCAGCTTCCGACGGAACCGGGTTGATGAGCAGTACTTC
CDR3 protein: CASSFRRNRVDEQYF

J gene: TRBJ2-5
V gene: TRBV29-1
clone size: few
D gene: TRBD1
CDR3 DNA: TGCAGCGTGGATCAACAGGGGCGAGAGACCCAGTACTTC
CDR3 protein: CSVDQQGRETQYF

J gene: TRBJ2-1
V gene: TRBV10-3
clone size: .
D gene: TRBD2
CDR3 DNA: TGTGCCATCAGGGAGGCTAGCGGGAGAGGCTACAATGAGCAGTTCTTC
CDR3 protein: CAIREASGRGYNEQFF

J gene: TRBJ2-1
V gene: TRBV7-8
clone size: .
D gene: .
CDR3 DNA: TGTGCCAGCAGGGGGCGATGGGATGAGCAGTTCTTC
CDR3 protein: CASRGRWDEQFF

J gene: TRBJ2-7
V gene: TRBV5-5
clone size: few
D gene: .
CDR3 DNA: TGTGCCAGCAGCGACCCGGGACAAAACTCCTACGAGCAGTACTTC
CDR3 protein: CASSDPGQNSYEQYF

J gene: TRBJ2-1
V gene: TRBV20-1
clone size: few
D gene: TRBD2
CDR3 DNA: TGCAGTGCTGCCCGGACTAGCGGGAGTTGGGGGGGCGAGCAGTTCTTC
CDR3 protein: CSAARTSGSWGGEQFF

J gene: TRBJ2-2
V gene: TRBV5-6
clone size: .
D gene: .
CDR3 DNA: TGTGCCAGCAGCTTGCGGACCGAGTTGAACACCGGGGAGCTGTTTTTT
CDR3 protein: CASSLRTELNTGELFF

J gene: TRBJ1-5
V gene: TRBV6-1
clone size: .
D gene: .
CDR3 DNA: TGTGCCAGCGGGAGGATGTATAGCAATCAGCCCCAGCATTTT
CDR3 protein: CASGRMYSNQPQHF

J gene: TRBJ2-3
V gene: TRBV2
clone size: .
D gene: .
CDR3 DNA: TGTGCCAGCTGTGTAGGGGGAGACACAGATACGCAGTATTTT
CDR3 protein: CASCVGGDTDTQYF

J gene: TRBJ2-6
V gene: TRBV5-5
clone size: few
D gene: .
CDR3 DNA: TGTGCCAGCAGCTTGGAGGTCAGCCCCCACTCTGGGGCCAACGTCCTGACTTTC
CDR3 protein: CASSLEVSPHSGANVLTF

J gene: TRBJ2-1
V gene: TRBV19
clone size: .
D gene: TRBD2
CDR3 DNA: TGTGCCAGTAGTACCAGACTAGCGGGAGTTCGGAATGAGCAGTTCTTC
CDR3 protein: CASSTRLAGVRNEQFF

J gene: TRBJ2-7
V gene: TRBV12-3/TRBV12-4
clone size: few
D gene: .
CDR3 DNA: TGTGCCAGCAGTCATGAAGGGCTGAGCTCCTACGAGCAGTACTTC
CDR3 protein: CASSHEGLSSYEQYF

J gene: TRBJ2-3
V gene: TRBV29-1
clone size: few
D gene: .
CDR3 DNA: TGCAGCGTTGACCGCTCGAGCACAGATACGCAGTATTTT
CDR3 protein: CSVDRSSTDTQYF

J gene: TRBJ2-3
V gene: TRBV7-2
clone size: few
D gene: .
CDR3 DNA: TGTGCCAGCAGCGCCATACAAGATACGCAGTATTTT
CDR3 protein: CASSAIQDTQYF

J gene: TRBJ2-3
V gene: TRBV5-1
clone size: many
D gene: TRBD2
CDR3 DNA: TGCGCCAGCAGCTTTGGGACTAGTAAGGATACGCAGTATTTT
CDR3 protein: CASSFGTSKDTQYF

J gene: TRBJ2-7
V gene: TRBV4-3
clone size: .
D gene: .
CDR3 DNA: TGCGCCAGCAGCCAGAACCTGGCAGGGAGCTACGAGCAGTACTTC
CDR3 protein: CASSQNLAGSYEQYF

J gene: TRBJ2-7
V gene: TRBV7-8
clone size: .
D gene: .
CDR3 DNA: TGTGCCAGCAGCTTAGAAAGGAGTGGGTACGAGCAGTACTTC
CDR3 protein: CASSLERSGYEQYF

J gene: TRBJ1-5
V gene: TRBV19
clone size: few
D gene: TRBD1
CDR3 DNA: TGTGCCAGTAGTGTAGGGTTGGGACAGAGCAATCAGCCCCAGCATTTT
CDR3 protein: CASSVGLGQSNQPQHF

J gene: TRBJ2-2
V gene: TRBV5-1
clone size: few
D gene: .
CDR3 DNA: TGCGCCAGCAGCTTGTTTCAAGGTTCGGACGGGGAGCTGTTTTTT
CDR3 protein: CASSLFQGSDGELFF

J gene: TRBJ2-1
V gene: TRBV3-1
clone size: few
D gene: .
CDR3 DNA: TGTGCCAGCAGCGGGGATGTGGCCGGGTTTTACAATGAGCAGTTCTTC
CDR3 protein: CASSGDVAGFYNEQFF

J gene: TRBJ1-5
V gene: TRBV6-5
clone size: .
D gene: TRBD1
CDR3 DNA: TGTGCCAGCAGTTACTCCGACAGGGGAAAATATAGCAATCAGCCCCAGCATTTT
CDR3 protein: CASSYSDRGKYSNQPQHF

J gene: TRBJ2-1
V gene: TRBV5-5
clone size: few
D gene: TRBD2
CDR3 DNA: TGTGCCAGCAGCCACACAGGACTAGCGGTATACAATGAGCAGTTCTTC
CDR3 protein: CASSHTGLAVYNEQFF

J gene: TRBJ2-3
V gene: TRBV20-1
clone size: few
D gene: TRBD2
CDR3 DNA: TGCAGTAAAGGACTAGCGGGGAGCACAGATACGCAGTATTTT
CDR3 protein: CSKGLAGSTDTQYF

J gene: TRBJ2-1
V gene: TRBV10-2
clone size: .
D gene: TRBD2
CDR3 DNA: TGCGCCAGCAGTACTAGCGGAAATAGCGATGAGCAGTTCTTC
CDR3 protein: CASSTSGNSDEQFF

J gene: TRBJ2-2
V gene: TRBV2
clone size: .
D gene: TRBD2
CDR3 DNA: TGTGCCAGCAAAAGACTAGCGGGAAGTACCGGGGAGCTGTTTTTT
CDR3 protein: CASKRLAGSTGELFF

J gene: TRBJ2-1
V gene: TRBV30
clone size: .
D gene: .
CDR3 DNA: TGTGCCTGGGGGGAGTCCGCCTACAATGAGCAGTTCTTC
CDR3 protein: CAWGESAYNEQFF

J gene: TRBJ2-7
V gene: TRBV5-4
clone size: .
D gene: TRBD1
CDR3 DNA: TGTGCCAGCAGCTTGGGGCCGACCATGGGACAGGCATACGAGCAGTACTTC
CDR3 protein: CASSLGPTMGQAYEQYF

J gene: TRBJ2-3
V gene: TRBV20-1
clone size: .
D gene: .
CDR3 DNA: TGCAGTGCCTCTACAGGAACCGGGCGCAGCCGGGGAGATACGCAGTATTTT
CDR3 protein: CSASTGTGRSRGDTQYF

J gene: TRBJ1-2
V gene: TRBV4-3
clone size: few
D gene: .
CDR3 DNA: TGCGCCAGCAGCCCGGGAGTCGGTGGCTACACCTTC
CDR3 protein: CASSPGVGGYTF

J gene: TRBJ2-2
V gene: TRBV6-1
clone size: few
D gene: .
CDR3 DNA: TGTGCCAGCAGACTAACAGGGAACACCGGGGAGCTGTTTTTT
CDR3 protein: CASRLTGNTGELFF

J gene: TRBJ2-7
V gene: TRBV6-2/TRBV6-3
clone size: few
D gene: TRBD2
CDR3 DNA: TGTGCCAGCAGTCTACTAGCGGGAGCCCAGTCTGGCTACGAGCAGTACTTC
CDR3 protein: CASSLLAGAQSGYEQYF

J gene: TRBJ2-7
V gene: TRBV2
clone size: .
D gene: TRBD1
CDR3 DNA: TGTGCCAGCGTTCGGGACAGGGACTACGAGCAGTACTTC
CDR3 protein: CASVRDRDYEQYF

J gene: TRBJ2-7
V gene: TRBV3-1
clone size: few
D gene: .
CDR3 DNA: TGTGCCAGCAGCCAAGGGGCTAGCGTTTTAGGCGAGCAGTACTTC
CDR3 protein: CASSQGASVLGEQYF

J gene: TRBJ2-7
V gene: TRBV18
clone size: few
D gene: .
CDR3 DNA: TGTGCCAGCTCACCCGCGGGGTACCGAGACGAGCAGTACTTC
CDR3 protein: CASSPAGYRDEQYF

J gene: TRBJ2-6
V gene: TRBV6-2/TRBV6-3
clone size: .
D gene: .
CDR3 DNA: TGTGCCAGCAGTCACCGTGGTCCTGGGGCCAACGTCCTGACTTTC
CDR3 protein: CASSHRGPGANVLTF

J gene: TRBJ2-1
V gene: TRBV19
clone size: .
D gene: .
CDR3 DNA: TGTGCCAGTAGTAGCTCGACGAGATACAATGAGCAGTTCTTC
CDR3 protein: CASSSSTRYNEQFF

J gene: TRBJ1-2
V gene: TRBV28
clone size: .
D gene: .
CDR3 DNA: TGTGCCAGCAGTTTACTAGATGGCTACACCTTC
CDR3 protein: CASSLLDGYTF

J gene: TRBJ1-5
V gene: TRBV12-3/TRBV12-4
clone size: .
D gene: .
CDR3 DNA: TGTGCCAGCAGTTTTCTATCCATTGATAGCAATCAGCCCCAGCATTTT
CDR3 protein: CASSFLSIDSNQPQHF

J gene: TRBJ2-5
V gene: TRBV20-1
clone size: .
D gene: .
CDR3 DNA: TGCAGTGCTAGGCCCGGGACGTCGCAAGAGACCCAGTACTTC
CDR3 protein: CSARPGTSQETQYF

J gene: TRBJ2-3
V gene: TRBV20-1
clone size: .
D gene: TRBD2
CDR3 DNA: TGCAGTGCTAGACCTGGGGTACCAATACTAGCGGGAGGGACAGATACGCAGTATTTT
CDR3 protein: CSARPGVPILAGGTDTQYF